This is a list of T cell receptor beta chains from one sample in a study of cytomegalovirus exposure and HLA in healthy donors. Generated by immunoSEQ multiplex PCR, the TCRdb table keeps only in-frame clones and is missing some. The sample includes 65,000 to 80,000 clones, less than 95% of them seen just once. The sample taken for sequencing was PBMCs. Every receptor here comes from a woman aged 18-30 years in good health and CMV-seropositive. The CDR3 runs from the conserved cysteine through the conserved F or W. The D gene is left open where the match is weak.

>TRBD1|TRBJ2-1|TRBV5-1
CASSRDRAAMDEQFF
TGCGCCAGCAGTCGGGACAGGGCAGCGATGGATGAGCAGTTCTTC
>-|TRBJ2-5|TRBV5-1
CASSSKGSRETQYF
TGCGCCAGCAGCTCCAAGGGGTCTCGGGAGACCCAGTACTTC
>TRBD1|TRBJ1-2|TRBV4-3
CASSHGQGADYGYTF
TGCGCCAGCAGCCACGGACAGGGGGCGGACTATGGCTACACCTTC
>-|TRBJ1-1|TRBV30
CAWSGGGYLAFF
TGTGCCTGGAGTGGAGGGGGTTATTTAGCTTTCTTT
>-|TRBJ1-2|TRBV29-1
CSVLNPEGADYGYTF
TGCAGCGTTTTAAACCCGGAGGGTGCGGACTATGGCTACACCTTC
>-|TRBJ1-2|TRBV7-3
CASSPAGGKGYGYTF
TGTGCCAGCAGCCCGGCGGGGGGCAAGGGCTATGGCTACACCTTC
>TRBD1|TRBJ2-7|TRBV7-2
CASSLGTGGAEQYF
TGTGCCAGCAGCTTAGGGACAGGGGGCGCCGAGCAGTACTTC
>TRBD1|TRBJ2-7|TRBV7-9
CASSADRVYEQYF
TGTGCCAGCAGCGCGGACAGGGTCTACGAGCAGTACTTC
>-|TRBJ2-2|TRBV15
CATSRDLGGLTGELFF
TGTGCCACCAGCAGAGACTTAGGAGGGCTCACCGGGGAGCTGTTTTTT
>TRBD2|TRBJ2-3|TRBV6-6
CASSLAGGTDTQYF
TGTGCCAGCAGTCTAGCGGGGGGCACAGATACGCAGTATTTT